These 19 T cell receptor beta chains share one sample of origin, sequenced in a study of blood T cell repertoires in COVID-19. The data were produced by immunoSEQ multiplex PCR, yet TCRdb's version contains in-frame clones alone and is incomplete. This table holds approximately 140,000 clones, 75% to 90% found once. Sequencing input: PBMCs or T cells enriched from blood (not recorded which). Every receptor here comes from a man aged 50 to 60 in a cohort exposed to, infected with or recovered from COVID-19 (not recorded which).

This clone was observed a single time. A much more abundant neighbour one base away suggests this may be a read error. V and J are TRBV27 and TRBJ2-3, with unresolved D. This CDR3 is 14 amino acids long. V lost 3 bases and J 1 base, leaving 8 bases between the germline ends. Germline V CDR1 and CDR2: MNHEY, SMNVEV (reference sequence). CDR3: CASSFMQGTDTQYF. The CDR3 nucleotides read TGTGCCAGCAGTTTCATGCAGGGCACAGATACGCAGTATTTT.

The chain links TRBV19 to TRBJ1-1, with 8 bases identical to TRBD1. V lost 3 bases and J lost 5; bases outside the gene matches: 11. Germline CDR1 and CDR2: LNHDA and SQIVND (reference sequence). The CDR3 loop spans 16 amino acids. In nucleotides, the CDR3 is TGTGCCAGTAGTATCCTATGGAGGACAGGGTCTACTGAAGCTTTCTTT. Its translation: CASSILWRTGSTEAFF.

The gene calls are TRBV19 and TRBJ1-1, with TRBD1 identical over 7 bases. V lost 4 bases and J lost 5; bases outside the gene matches: 10. There are 15 residues in the CDR3. Germline V gene data show CDR1 as LNHDA and CDR2 as SQIVND (reference sequence). CDR3 sequence (DNA): TGTGCCAGTAGTACCAGACAGGGCGGGAAAACTGAAGCTTTCTTT. It is translated as CASSTRQGGKTEAFF.

The rearrangement joins TRBV5-1 to TRBJ2-2; 7 bases are a match to TRBD2. Germline V gives CDR1 SGHRS, CDR2 YFSETQ. V shed 4 bases and J 6 bases; nucleotides not matched to a gene: 12. The CDR3 has 16 amino acids. The CDR3 spells CASSPRTGLLAGELFF. The CDR3, as DNA: TGCGCCAGCAGCCCACGTACGGGACTACTGGCCGGGGAGCTGTTTTTT. Combining the CDR3 with reference TRBV5-1 and TRBJ2-2 gives the whole variable domain KAGVTQTPRYLIKTRGQQVTLSCSPISGHRSVSWYQQTPGQGLQFLFEYFSETQRNKGNFPGRFSGRQFSNSRSEMNVSTLELGDSALYLCASSPRTGLLAGELFFGEGSRLTVL.

The V call is TRBV5-1, the J call TRBJ1-1; TRBD1 aligns across 8 bases. This CDR3 spans 16 amino acids. Trimming cost V 0 bases and J 5 bases; bases outside gene matches: 9. Looked up from germline, CDR1 is SGHRS and CDR2 is YFSETQ. The CDR3 protein is CASSLDGDRSGTEAFF. Here the CDR3 DNA reads TGCGCCAGCAGCTTGGATGGGGACAGGTCTGGGACTGAAGCTTTCTTT.

This clone was detected only once. The V call is TRBV2, the J call TRBJ2-3; TRBD2 aligns across 11 bases. This CDR3 comprises 16 residues. The ends lost 9 bases at V and 3 bases at J; junction bases unmatched: 11. The V gene's germline CDR1 is SNHLY and CDR2 FYNNEI. The CDR3 spells CASTGTSGRRTDTQYF. The DNA of the CDR3 is TGTGCCAGTACCGGGACTAGCGGCCGTCGAACAGATACGCAGTATTTT.

This chain links TRBV2 with TRBJ2-1, with a tentative D call TRBD2 (6 bases). The length of the CDR3 is 12 residues. Trimming took off 7 bases at V and 12 bases at J, with 16 bases between the two ends. CDR1 and CDR2 from the germline V gene are SNHLY and FYNNEI. As DNA, the CDR3 is TGTGCCAGCAAGATAGCGGTGGGGCGGCAGTTCTTC. This translates into CASKIAVGRQFF. The entire variable domain, with the rest obtained from reference TRBV2 and TRBJ2-1, is as follows: EPEVTQTPSHQVTQMGQEVILRCVPISNHLYFYWYRQILGQKVEFLVSFYNNEISEKSEIFDDQFSVERPDGSNFTLKIRSTKLEDSAMYFCASKIAVGRQFFGPGTRLTVL.

The gene calls are TRBV7-3 and TRBJ2-2; a weak D match, TRBD1 (7 bases). The V end was cut by 4 bases, the J end by 7 bases, with 16 bases between. CDR1 and CDR2 from the germline V gene are SGHTA and FQGTGA. The CDR3 is made up of 15 amino acids. The CDR3 is CASSSGQEGNGELFF. DNA of the CDR3: TGTGCCAGCAGCTCCGGACAGGAGGGTAACGGGGAGCTGTTTTTT.

This chain joins TRBV7-2 and TRBJ1-5, with 10 bases that match TRBD1. The CDR3 contains 18 residues. Germline CDR1 SGHTA, CDR2 FQGNSA. V shed 2 bases and J 3 bases; nucleotides not matched to a gene: 10. DNA for the CDR3: TGTGCCAGCAGCTTAAGGGGGACAGGGGCCCTTTCCAATCAGCCCCAGCATTTT. Its protein product is CASSLRGTGALSNQPQHF.

This chain links TRBV7-2 with TRBJ2-5; D remains unclear. Trimming cost V 6 bases and J 2 bases, with 13 bases left between them. Germline V gives CDR1 SGHTA, CDR2 FQGNSA. This CDR3 has 14 residues. This CDR3 is CASSQAWAQETQYF. The CDR3 DNA is TGTGCCAGCAGTCAGGCGTGGGCTCAAGAGACCCAGTACTTC.

This clone appeared once. This rearrangement joins TRBV6-6 to TRBJ1-2; weak D call: TRBD1 (5 bases). Germline V gives CDR1 MNHNY, CDR2 SVGAGI (reference sequence). The CDR3 totals 12 residues. V was shortened by 5 bases and J by 4 bases, with 8 bases between the two germline ends. The CDR3 nucleotides read TGTGCCAGCAGTGTCGACAGCTATGGCTACACCTTC. Translated: CASSVDSYGYTF.

The rearrangement links TRBV29-1 to TRBJ2-7; D might be TRBD1 (5 bases). V was trimmed by 4 bases and J by 0 bases, leaving 7 bases between them. This CDR3 spans 12 amino acids. The V gene's germline CDR1 is SQVTM and CDR2 ANQGSEA. The CDR3 protein is CSVVDNSYEQYF. The CDR3 DNA reads as TGCAGCGTTGTGGACAACTCCTACGAGCAGTACTTC.

The CDR3 sequence is CSVSVGVEQPQHF. In DNA, the CDR3 is TGCAGCGTTTCGGTCGGGGTGGAGCAGCCCCAGCATTTT. The rearrangement links TRBV29-1 to TRBJ1-5; D is undetermined. The CDR3 spans 13 residues. The germline CDR1 and CDR2 sequences are SQVTM and ANQGSEA. The ends were cut back, 5 bases at V and 7 bases at J, with 15 bases in the middle. The full variable domain, completed using reference TRBV29-1 and TRBJ1-5, is SAVISQKPSRDICQRGTSLTIQCQVDSQVTMMFWYRQQPGQSLTLIATANQGSEATYESGFVIDKFPISRPNLTFSTLTVSNMSPEDSSIYLCSVSVGVEQPQHFGDGTRLSIL.

The chain joins TRBV20-1 to TRBJ1-5; D gene unclear. V gave up 3 bases and J gave up 4 bases, with 4 bases separating them. Germline V gives CDR1 DFQATT, CDR2 SNEGSKA (reference sequence). The CDR3 covers 11 residues. CDR3 nucleotide sequence: TGCAGTGCTAGCCGGAATCAGCCCCAGCATTTT. Amino acid sequence: CSASRNQPQHF.

V gene TRBV10-3 combines with J gene TRBJ1-2, with D possibly TRBD1 on 6 matching bases. Germline CDR1 and CDR2: ENHRY and SYGVKD. V lost 4 bases, J lost 6 bases, and 12 bases lay in between. The CDR3 totals 13 residues. The CDR3 is CAISGDTWDGYTF. As DNA, the CDR3 is TGTGCCATCAGTGGGGACACATGGGATGGCTACACCTTC.

J is TRBJ2-6 and V is TRBV24-1; a weak D match, TRBD1 (7 bases). V lost 7 bases and J 0 bases, leaving 24 bases between the germline ends. Germline CDR1 and CDR2: KGHDR and SFDVKD. The CDR3 is 20 amino acids. The chain's CDR3 is CATSTRRGTANSSGANVLTF. In DNA form, the CDR3 reads TGTGCCACCAGCACCCGGAGGGGGACAGCCAACAGCTCTGGGGCCAACGTCCTGACTTTC.

In this sample, this clone turned up a few times. The chain employs TRBV29-1 and TRBJ1-1; 8 positions agree with TRBD1. This CDR3 contains 13 residues. V lost 6 bases, J lost 6 bases, and 9 bases stayed unmatched. From germline, CDR1 is SQVTM and CDR2 ANQGSEA. The CDR3 spells CSVQQGGRAEAFF. DNA of the CDR3: TGCAGCGTCCAACAGGGGGGAAGGGCTGAAGCTTTCTTT.

The V call is TRBV5-1, the J call TRBJ2-1, with 8 bases lining up with TRBD2. Germline lookup yields CDR1 SGHRS and CDR2 YFSETQ. Trimming cost V 5 bases and J 8 bases; bases outside gene matches: 15. The CDR3 totals 16 residues. In nucleotides, the CDR3 is TGCGCCAGCAGTCTTTCGGGGGGGACCCAAAGCTATGAGCAGTTCTTC. This codes for CASSLSGGTQSYEQFF.

J is TRBJ1-1 and V is TRBV19, with unresolved D. The V gene's germline CDR1 is LNHDA and CDR2 SQIVND (reference sequence). The CDR3 runs to 14 residues. V was trimmed by 3 bases and J by 2 bases, leaving 10 bases between them. The CDR3: CASSINELNTEAFF. The CDR3 coding sequence is TGTGCCAGTAGTATCAACGAGCTTAACACTGAAGCTTTCTTT.